This passage covers 5 T cell receptor beta chains from one sample sequenced in a study of human T cells and chemical hapten exposure. Described time point: pre-sensitization, week 0. Stated treatment: therapeutic diphenylcyclopropenone sensitization with weekly scalp DPC. TCRdb processed the RACE reads anew with MiXCR; each CDR3 protein has one entry. This sample has 80,000 to 100,000 distinct CDR3 sequences; about 8.9% occur once, and the top ten carry less than 4.5%. The sequencing used whole blood, collected in connection with sensitization to the hapten diphenylcyclopropenone (DPC). The receptor set was obtained from a woman in her thirties or forties with alopecia areata. Some clones in this sample may be carry-over from other donors' samples.

The chain carries TRBV18 and TRBJ2-4, with a possible D match to TRBD2 (6 bases). The CDR3 totals 17 residues. The V gene's germline CDR1 is KGHSH and CDR2 LQKENI. The V gene lost 3 bases and the J gene lost 4 bases, with 19 bases spanning the gap. The CDR3 nucleotides read TGTGCCAGCTCACCCTCGTTGTACTGGGACTCTAAAAACATTCAGTACTTC. Its protein is CASSPSLYWDSKNIQYF.

This clonotype was seen at least ten times. The rearrangement uses TRBV4-3 and TRBJ2-1, with D unresolved. Germline values: CDR1 LGHNA, CDR2 YSLEER. V gave up 4 bases and J gave up 0 bases, with 10 bases separating them. The CDR3 is 15 amino acids. The CDR3 DNA reads as TGCGCCAGCAGCCCCACCCATCTCTCCTACAATGAGCAGTTCTTC. Translated, it gives CASSPTHLSYNEQFF.

The rearrangement uses TRBV6-2 or TRBV6-3 and TRBJ1-2; possibly TRBD1 for D (5 bases). CDR1 and CDR2 (germline): MNHEY, SVGEGT. V shed 6 bases and J shed 7 bases, with 21 bases lying between them. The CDR3 has 15 amino acids. The CDR3 loop reads CASSNAGISSGGYTF. In DNA form, the CDR3 reads TGTGCCAGCAGCAACGCAGGGATCAGCAGCGGTGGCTACACCTTC.

This clonotype has ten or more counts. The CDR3 coding sequence is TGTGCCAGCAGCTTCCTGAATAATTCACCCCTCCACTTT. Residues: CASSFLNNSPLHF. The chain carries TRBV25-1 and TRBJ1-6; no clear D. The germline CDR1 and CDR2 sequences are MGHDK and SYGVNS. This CDR3 region has 13 residues. Trimming left V 6 bases short and J 5 bases short, with 8 bases between. Filled out from reference TRBV25-1 and TRBJ1-6, the complete variable domain reads EADIYQTPRYLVIGTGKKITLECSQTMGHDKMYWYQQDPGMELHLIHYSYGVNSTEKGDLSSESTVSRIRTEHFPLTLESARPSHTSQYLCASSFLNNSPLHFGNGTRLTVT.

This clonotype was detected only a few times. The chain employs TRBV6-2 or TRBV6-3 and TRBJ2-1; D unresolved. Germline assignment: CDR1 MNHEY and CDR2 SVGEGT. This CDR3 comprises 14 residues. Trimming cost V 7 bases and J 0 bases, with 10 bases left between them. The CDR3 bases are TGTGCCAGCAATAGGGCGAACTCCTACAATGAGCAGTTCTTC. This codes for CASNRANSYNEQFF.